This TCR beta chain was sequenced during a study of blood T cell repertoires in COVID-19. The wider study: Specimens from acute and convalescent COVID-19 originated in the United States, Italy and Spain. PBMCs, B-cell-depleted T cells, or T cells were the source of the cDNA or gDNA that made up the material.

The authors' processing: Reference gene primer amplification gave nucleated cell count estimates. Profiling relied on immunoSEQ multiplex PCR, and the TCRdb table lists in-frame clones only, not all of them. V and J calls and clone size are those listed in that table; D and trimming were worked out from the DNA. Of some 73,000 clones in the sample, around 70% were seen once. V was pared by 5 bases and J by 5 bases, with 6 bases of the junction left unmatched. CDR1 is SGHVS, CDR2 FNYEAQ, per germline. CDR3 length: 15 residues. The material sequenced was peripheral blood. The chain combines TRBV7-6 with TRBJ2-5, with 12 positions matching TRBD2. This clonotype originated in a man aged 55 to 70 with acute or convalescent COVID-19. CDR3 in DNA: TGTGCCAGCAGCCGAAGACTAGCGGGGGTGGAGACCCAGTACTTC. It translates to CASSRRLAGVETQYF. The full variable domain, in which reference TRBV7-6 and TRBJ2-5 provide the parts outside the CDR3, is GAGVSQSPRYKVTKRGQDVALRCDPISGHVSLYWYRQALGQGPEFLTYFNYEAQQDKSGLPNDRFSAERPEGSISTLTIQRTEQRDSAMYRCASSRRLAGVETQYFGPGTRLLVL.